The clone carrying this T cell receptor beta chain was found many times. This record comes from a study of T-cell reconstitution after alpha-beta-depleted transplantation in children. Unique molecular identifiers tagged the TCRbeta library. Via MiXCR, TCRdb re-called the PCR reads, giving one row per CDR3 protein. The sample includes hundreds of thousands of distinct CDR3 sequences, roughly 17% of them seen just once. Trimming took 4 bases from V and 4 from J; bases not matched to a gene: 8. Germline V gene sequence: CDR1 SGDLS, CDR2 YYNGEE. The CDR3 extends over 15 amino acids. The sequencing used PBMCs from the stem cell graft donor, collected from the stem cell graft. This receptor was taken from a human donor who donated a stem cell graft to a child with acute myeloid leukemia. This chain joins TRBV9 and TRBJ2-3, with TRBD2 matching 8 bases. The CDR3, as DNA: TGTGCCAGCAGCTGGAGCGGGGGCGAATCAGATACGCAGTATTTT. It encodes CASSWSGGESDTQYF.